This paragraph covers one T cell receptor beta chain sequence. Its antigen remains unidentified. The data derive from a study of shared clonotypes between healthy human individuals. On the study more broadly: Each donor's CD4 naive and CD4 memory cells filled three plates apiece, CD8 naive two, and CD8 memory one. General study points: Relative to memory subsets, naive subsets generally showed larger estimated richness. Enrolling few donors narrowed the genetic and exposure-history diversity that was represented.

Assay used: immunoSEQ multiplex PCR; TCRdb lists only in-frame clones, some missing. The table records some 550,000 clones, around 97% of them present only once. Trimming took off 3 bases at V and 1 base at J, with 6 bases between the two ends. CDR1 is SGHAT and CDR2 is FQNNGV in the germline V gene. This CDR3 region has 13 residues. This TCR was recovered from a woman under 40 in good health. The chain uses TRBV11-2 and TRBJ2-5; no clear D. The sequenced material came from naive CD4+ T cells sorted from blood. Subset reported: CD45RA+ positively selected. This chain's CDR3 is CASSFSLQETQYF. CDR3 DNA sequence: TGTGCCAGCAGCTTTTCTCTCCAAGAGACCCAGTACTTC.